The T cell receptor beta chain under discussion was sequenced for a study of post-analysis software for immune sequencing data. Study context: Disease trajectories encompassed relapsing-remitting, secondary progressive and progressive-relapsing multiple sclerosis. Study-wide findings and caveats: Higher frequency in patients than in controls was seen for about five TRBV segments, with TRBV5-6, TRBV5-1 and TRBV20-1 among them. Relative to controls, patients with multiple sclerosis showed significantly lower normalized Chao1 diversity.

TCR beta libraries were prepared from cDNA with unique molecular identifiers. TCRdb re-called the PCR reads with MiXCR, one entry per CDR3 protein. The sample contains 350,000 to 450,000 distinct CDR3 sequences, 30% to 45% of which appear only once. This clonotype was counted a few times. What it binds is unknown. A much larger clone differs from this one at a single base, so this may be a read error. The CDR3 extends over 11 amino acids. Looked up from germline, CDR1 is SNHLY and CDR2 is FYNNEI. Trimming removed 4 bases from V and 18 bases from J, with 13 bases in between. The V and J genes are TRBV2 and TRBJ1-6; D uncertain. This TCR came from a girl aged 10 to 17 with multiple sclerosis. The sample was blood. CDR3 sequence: CASSVRSQPHF. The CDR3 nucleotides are TGTGCCAGCAGTGTACGGAGTCAGCCCCACTTT. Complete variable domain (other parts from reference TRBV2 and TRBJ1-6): EPEVTQTPSHQVTQMGQEVILRCVPISNHLYFYWYRQILGQKVEFLVSFYNNEISEKSEIFDDQFSVERPDGSNFTLKIRSTKLEDSAMYFCASSVRSQPHFGNGTRLTVT.